Listed below are T cell receptor beta chains from one sample, sequenced in a study of identical twins. From the 5' RACE reads, TCRdb called clonotypes with MiXCR, one entry per CDR3 protein. There are 600,000 to 700,000 distinct CDR3 sequences in the sample; approximately 22% occur only once, and 4% to 5.5% lies in the top ten. The sample also formed part of further work on T cells expressing NK-cell markers.

What was sequenced was PBMCs. The receptors derive from a woman under 30 in good health. Each CDR3 is given with its conserved first and last residue. The order of the fields is clone size, V gene, J gene, D gene, CDR3 protein, CDR3 DNA. D genes are given only for firm matches. Not every row has a clone size; where given, it reads once, few, many or a size class.

clone_size: .
v_call: TRBV5-1
j_call: TRBJ1-3
d_call: .
cdr3_aa: CASSLSPEDRNTIYF
cdr3_nt: TGCGCCAGCAGCTTGTCCCCGGAGGATAGAAACACCATATATTTT

clone_size: many
v_call: TRBV12-3/TRBV12-4
j_call: TRBJ2-2
d_call: .
cdr3_aa: CASSLRLDTGELFF
cdr3_nt: TGTGCCAGCAGTTTAAGATTGGACACCGGGGAGCTGTTTTTT

clone_size: few
v_call: TRBV5-1
j_call: TRBJ2-3
d_call: .
cdr3_aa: CASSLEGEEIDTQYF
cdr3_nt: TGCGCCAGCAGCTTGGAAGGGGAGGAGATCGATACGCAGTATTTT

clone_size: .
v_call: TRBV3-1
j_call: TRBJ2-5
d_call: .
cdr3_aa: CASSQYETQYF
cdr3_nt: TGTGCCAGCAGCCAATACGAGACCCAGTACTTC

clone_size: few
v_call: TRBV29-1
j_call: TRBJ1-1
d_call: .
cdr3_aa: CSVWGGGGTEAFF
cdr3_nt: TGCAGCGTTTGGGGAGGTGGGGGGACTGAAGCTTTCTTT

clone_size: few
v_call: TRBV4-2
j_call: TRBJ1-1
d_call: .
cdr3_aa: CASSQVTENTEAFF
cdr3_nt: TGTGCCAGCAGCCAAGTAACAGAGAACACTGAAGCTTTCTTT

clone_size: few
v_call: TRBV3-1
j_call: TRBJ2-1
d_call: TRBD2
cdr3_aa: CASSQDSSGGAIYNEQFF
cdr3_nt: TGTGCCAGCAGCCAAGATTCCAGCGGGGGGGCCATCTACAATGAGCAGTTCTTC

clone_size: .
v_call: TRBV21-1
j_call: TRBJ2-7
d_call: .
cdr3_aa: CASSNQRAYEQYF
cdr3_nt: TGTGCCAGCAGCAATCAACGTGCCTACGAGCAGTACTTC

clone_size: few
v_call: TRBV4-2
j_call: TRBJ2-3
d_call: TRBD2
cdr3_aa: CASSQELGGGTTDTQYF
cdr3_nt: TGTGCCAGCAGCCAAGAGTTAGGCGGGGGGACCACAGATACGCAGTATTTT

clone_size: few
v_call: TRBV10-3
j_call: TRBJ2-1
d_call: TRBD2
cdr3_aa: CAITGSGSEQFF
cdr3_nt: TGTGCCATCACGGGTAGCGGGAGTGAGCAGTTCTTC

clone_size: many
v_call: TRBV7-2
j_call: TRBJ2-5
d_call: .
cdr3_aa: CASSLLSGQETQYF
cdr3_nt: TGTGCCAGCAGTTTACTTAGCGGTCAAGAGACCCAGTACTTC

clone_size: .
v_call: TRBV4-3
j_call: TRBJ2-7
d_call: TRBD1
cdr3_aa: CASSQEMRGRSYEQYF
cdr3_nt: TGCGCCAGCAGCCAAGAGATGAGGGGGCGGTCCTACGAGCAGTACTTC

clone_size: many
v_call: TRBV2
j_call: TRBJ1-5
d_call: .
cdr3_aa: CASSPSYNQPQHF
cdr3_nt: TGTGCCAGCAGCCCGAGCTATAATCAGCCCCAGCATTTT

clone_size: few
v_call: TRBV20-1
j_call: TRBJ2-2
d_call: .
cdr3_aa: CSARTGIPNTGELFF
cdr3_nt: TGCAGTGCTCGAACAGGGATCCCGAACACCGGGGAGCTGTTTTTT

clone_size: .
v_call: TRBV6-2/TRBV6-3
j_call: TRBJ2-7
d_call: .
cdr3_aa: CASSFQGTEAEQYF
cdr3_nt: TGTGCCAGCAGTTTTCAGGGAACTGAAGCCGAGCAGTACTTC

clone_size: .
v_call: TRBV9
j_call: TRBJ2-7
d_call: .
cdr3_aa: CASSVAPGITYEQYF
cdr3_nt: TGTGCCAGCAGCGTAGCTCCAGGGATAACCTACGAGCAGTACTTC

clone_size: .
v_call: TRBV29-1
j_call: TRBJ2-1
d_call: TRBD2
cdr3_aa: CSVAGLAPPRSYNEQFF
cdr3_nt: TGCAGCGTAGCGGGACTAGCGCCACCCCGTTCCTACAATGAGCAGTTCTTC

clone_size: few
v_call: TRBV10-3
j_call: TRBJ1-1
d_call: .
cdr3_aa: CAISARNTEAFF
cdr3_nt: TGTGCCATCAGTGCGAGGAACACTGAAGCTTTCTTT

clone_size: .
v_call: TRBV18
j_call: TRBJ2-7
d_call: .
cdr3_aa: CASSPGVGSYEQYF
cdr3_nt: TGTGCCAGCTCACCCGGGGTGGGCTCCTACGAGCAGTACTTC

clone_size: many
v_call: TRBV5-1
j_call: TRBJ2-7
d_call: .
cdr3_aa: CASSNGGYEQYF
cdr3_nt: TGCGCCAGCAGCAATGGAGGGTACGAGCAGTACTTC

clone_size: few
v_call: TRBV7-2
j_call: TRBJ2-1
d_call: TRBD2
cdr3_aa: CASSFSGFNEQFF
cdr3_nt: TGTGCCAGCAGCTTTAGCGGGTTCAATGAGCAGTTCTTC

clone_size: few
v_call: TRBV9
j_call: TRBJ2-1
d_call: TRBD2
cdr3_aa: CASSLRLAGGTANEQFF
cdr3_nt: TGTGCCAGCAGCTTAAGACTAGCGGGGGGGACAGCCAATGAGCAGTTCTTC

clone_size: .
v_call: TRBV24-1
j_call: TRBJ1-2
d_call: .
cdr3_aa: CATSSKEQPSYGYTF
cdr3_nt: TGTGCCACCAGTTCGAAGGAACAGCCGAGCTATGGCTACACCTTC

clone_size: few
v_call: TRBV7-2
j_call: TRBJ2-3
d_call: TRBD2
cdr3_aa: CASRRERNSDTQYF
cdr3_nt: TGTGCCAGCAGGCGGGAGCGTAATTCAGATACGCAGTATTTT

clone_size: few
v_call: TRBV5-5
j_call: TRBJ2-1
d_call: .
cdr3_aa: CASSLLGASSYNEQFF
cdr3_nt: TGTGCCAGCAGCTTGTTGGGGGCTAGCTCCTACAATGAGCAGTTCTTC

clone_size: few
v_call: TRBV20-1
j_call: TRBJ1-2
d_call: .
cdr3_aa: CSARDGGRDYGYTF
cdr3_nt: TGCAGTGCTAGAGATGGGGGGCGGGACTATGGCTACACCTTC

clone_size: few
v_call: TRBV7-6
j_call: TRBJ2-1
d_call: .
cdr3_aa: CASSPIDQGSSTYNEQFF
cdr3_nt: TGTGCCAGCAGTCCGATTGATCAGGGAAGCAGCACCTACAATGAGCAGTTCTTC

clone_size: .
v_call: TRBV5-1
j_call: TRBJ1-4
d_call: TRBD1
cdr3_aa: CASSLEDRSEKLFF
cdr3_nt: TGCGCCAGCAGCTTGGAGGACAGGTCCGAAAAACTGTTTTTT

clone_size: .
v_call: TRBV6-1
j_call: TRBJ2-7
d_call: .
cdr3_aa: CASSGSGASYEQYF
cdr3_nt: TGTGCCAGCAGTGGATCCGGGGCCTCCTACGAGCAGTACTTC

clone_size: few
v_call: TRBV7-6
j_call: TRBJ2-2
d_call: .
cdr3_aa: CASSLDGLRTGELFF
cdr3_nt: TGTGCCAGCAGCTTAGACGGGCTTCGTACCGGGGAGCTGTTTTTT

clone_size: .
v_call: TRBV6-5
j_call: TRBJ2-4
d_call: TRBD1
cdr3_aa: CASSWSGTGDIQYF
cdr3_nt: TGTGCCAGCAGTTGGTCCGGGACAGGGGATATTCAGTACTTC

clone_size: .
v_call: TRBV5-6
j_call: TRBJ1-1
d_call: TRBD1
cdr3_aa: CASSLDPRGGTEAFF
cdr3_nt: TGTGCCAGCAGCTTGGATCCCAGGGGGGGCACTGAAGCTTTCTTT

clone_size: .
v_call: TRBV21-1
j_call: TRBJ2-7
d_call: .
cdr3_aa: CASSERGGLAFWPFDEQYF
cdr3_nt: TGTGCCAGCAGCGAGCGCGGGGGACTAGCATTCTGGCCCTTCGACGAGCAGTACTTC

clone_size: many
v_call: TRBV6-2/TRBV6-3
j_call: TRBJ2-1
d_call: TRBD2
cdr3_aa: CASSYSWTRNYNEQFF
cdr3_nt: TGTGCCAGCAGTTACTCGTGGACTAGGAACTACAATGAGCAGTTCTTC